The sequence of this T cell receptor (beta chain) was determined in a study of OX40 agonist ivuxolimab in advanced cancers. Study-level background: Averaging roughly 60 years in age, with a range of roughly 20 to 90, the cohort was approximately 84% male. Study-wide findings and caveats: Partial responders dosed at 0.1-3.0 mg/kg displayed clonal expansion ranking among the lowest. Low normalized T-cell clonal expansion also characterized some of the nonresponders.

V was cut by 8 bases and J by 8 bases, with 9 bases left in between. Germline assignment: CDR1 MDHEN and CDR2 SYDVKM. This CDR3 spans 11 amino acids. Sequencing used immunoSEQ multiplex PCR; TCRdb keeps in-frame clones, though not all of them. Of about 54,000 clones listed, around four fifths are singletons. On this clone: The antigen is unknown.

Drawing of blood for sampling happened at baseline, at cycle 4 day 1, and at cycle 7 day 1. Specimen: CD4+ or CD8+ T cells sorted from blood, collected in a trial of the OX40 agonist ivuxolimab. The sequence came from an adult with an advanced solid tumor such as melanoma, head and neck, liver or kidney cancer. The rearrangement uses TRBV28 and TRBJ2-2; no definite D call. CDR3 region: CASLMAGELFF. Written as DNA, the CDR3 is TGTGCCAGCCTTATGGCGGGGGAGCTGTTTTTT.